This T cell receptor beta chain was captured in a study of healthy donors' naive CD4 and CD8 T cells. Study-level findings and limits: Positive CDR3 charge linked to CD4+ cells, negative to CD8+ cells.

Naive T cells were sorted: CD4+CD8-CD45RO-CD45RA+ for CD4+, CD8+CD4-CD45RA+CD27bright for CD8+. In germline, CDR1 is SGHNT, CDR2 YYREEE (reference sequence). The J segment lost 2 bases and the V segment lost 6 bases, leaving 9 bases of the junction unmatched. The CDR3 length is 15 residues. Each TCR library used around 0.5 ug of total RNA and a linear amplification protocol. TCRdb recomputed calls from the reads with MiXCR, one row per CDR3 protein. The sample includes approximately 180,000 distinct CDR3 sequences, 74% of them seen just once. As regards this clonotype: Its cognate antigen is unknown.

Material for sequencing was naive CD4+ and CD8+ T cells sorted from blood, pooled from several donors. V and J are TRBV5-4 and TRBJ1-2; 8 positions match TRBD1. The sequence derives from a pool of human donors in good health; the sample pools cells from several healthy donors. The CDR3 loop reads CASTNEAGGNYGYTF. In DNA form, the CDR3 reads TGTGCCAGCACCAACGAGGCAGGGGGCAACTATGGCTACACCTTC.